This T cell receptor (beta chain) emerged from a study of T cells after yellow fever vaccination. TCRdb ran MiXCR on the 5' RACE reads and lists one entry per CDR3 protein. Among 450,000 to 600,000 distinct CDR3 sequences listed, about a sixth were seen once. The CDR3 contains 14 residues. V lost 3 bases, J lost 0 bases, and 2 bases stayed unmatched. The V gene's germline CDR1 is SGHRS and CDR2 YFSETQ. This clonotype was picked up a small number of times. This chain uses TRBV5-1 with TRBJ1-1; 7 bases are a match to TRBD1. The receptor was isolated from a man younger than 35 who received the YFV17D yellow fever vaccine. The specimen was PBMCs, collected 4 to 5 days after the first yellow fever vaccination. The CDR3 loop is CASSSDRLNTEAFF. The CDR3 coding sequence is TGCGCCAGCAGCTCGGACAGGCTGAACACTGAAGCTTTCTTT.